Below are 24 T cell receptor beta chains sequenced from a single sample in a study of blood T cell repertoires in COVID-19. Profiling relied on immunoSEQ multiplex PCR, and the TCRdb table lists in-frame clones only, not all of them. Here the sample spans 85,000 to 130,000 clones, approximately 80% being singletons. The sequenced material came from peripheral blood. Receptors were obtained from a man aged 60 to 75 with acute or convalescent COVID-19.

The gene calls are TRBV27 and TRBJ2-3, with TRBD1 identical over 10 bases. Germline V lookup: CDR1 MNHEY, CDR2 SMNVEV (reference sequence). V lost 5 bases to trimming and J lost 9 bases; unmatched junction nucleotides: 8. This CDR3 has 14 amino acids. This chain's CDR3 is CASSQWGQGSTQYF. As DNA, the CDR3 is TGTGCCAGCAGTCAATGGGGACAGGGGTCAACGCAGTATTTT.

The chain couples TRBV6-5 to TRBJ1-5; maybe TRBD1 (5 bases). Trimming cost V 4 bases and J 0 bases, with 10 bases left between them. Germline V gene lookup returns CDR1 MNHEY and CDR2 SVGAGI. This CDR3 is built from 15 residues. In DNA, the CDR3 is TGTGCCAGCAGTTTAACAGGAGATAGCAATCAGCCCCAGCATTTT. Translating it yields CASSLTGDSNQPQHF.

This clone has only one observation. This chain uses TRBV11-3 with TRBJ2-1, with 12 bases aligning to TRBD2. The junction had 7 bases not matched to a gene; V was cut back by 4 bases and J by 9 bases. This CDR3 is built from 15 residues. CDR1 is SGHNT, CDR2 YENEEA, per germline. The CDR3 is CASSSGTSGFREQFF. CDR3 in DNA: TGTGCCAGCAGCTCAGGGACTAGCGGGTTCCGTGAGCAGTTCTTC.

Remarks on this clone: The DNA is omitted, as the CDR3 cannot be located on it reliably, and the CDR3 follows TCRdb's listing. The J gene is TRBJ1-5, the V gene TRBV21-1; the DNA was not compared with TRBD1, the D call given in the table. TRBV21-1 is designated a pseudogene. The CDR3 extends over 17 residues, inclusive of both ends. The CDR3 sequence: CASSNLVGRGSNQPQHF.

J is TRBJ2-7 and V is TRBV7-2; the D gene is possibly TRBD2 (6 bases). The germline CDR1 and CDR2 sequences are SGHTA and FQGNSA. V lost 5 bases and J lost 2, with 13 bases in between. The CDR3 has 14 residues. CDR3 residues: CASSPGTLPYEQYF. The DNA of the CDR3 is TGTGCCAGCAGCCCCGGGACTCTCCCCTACGAGCAGTACTTC. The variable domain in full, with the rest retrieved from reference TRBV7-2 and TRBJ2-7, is GAGVSQSPSNKVTEKGKDVELRCDPISGHTALYWYRQSLGQGLEFLIYFQGNSAPDKSGLPSDRFSAERTGGSVSTLTIQRTQQEDSAVYLCASSPGTLPYEQYFGPGTRLTVT.

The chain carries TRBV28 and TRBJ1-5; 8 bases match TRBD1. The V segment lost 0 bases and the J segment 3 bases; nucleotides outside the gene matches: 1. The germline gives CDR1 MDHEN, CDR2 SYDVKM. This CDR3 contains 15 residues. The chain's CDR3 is CASSLWDRDNQPQHF. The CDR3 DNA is TGTGCCAGCAGTTTATGGGACAGGGACAATCAGCCCCAGCATTTT.

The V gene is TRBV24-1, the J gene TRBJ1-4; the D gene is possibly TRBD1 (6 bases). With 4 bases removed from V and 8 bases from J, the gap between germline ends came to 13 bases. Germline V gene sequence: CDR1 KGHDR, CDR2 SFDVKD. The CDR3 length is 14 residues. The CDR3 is CATSDPTGNEKLFF. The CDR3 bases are TGTGCCACCAGTGACCCTACAGGGAACGAAAAACTGTTTTTT.

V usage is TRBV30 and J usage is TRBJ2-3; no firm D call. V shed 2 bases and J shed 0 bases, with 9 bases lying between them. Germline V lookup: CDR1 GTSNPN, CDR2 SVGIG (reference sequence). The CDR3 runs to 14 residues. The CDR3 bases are TGTGCCTGGAGTCCGGGTATGAGCACAGATACGCAGTATTTT. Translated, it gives CAWSPGMSTDTQYF.

CDR3 DNA: TGTGCCAGCAGCCATCAGGGCTCAGATTACGAGCAGTACTTC. Residues: CASSHQGSDYEQYF. The chain couples TRBV3-1 (or the pseudogene TRBV3-2) to TRBJ2-7, with D tentatively TRBD1 (5 bases). The germline CDR1 and CDR2 sequences are LGHDT and YNNKEL (reference sequence). CDR3 length equals 14 residues. Deletions cut 3 bases from V and 4 bases from J, with 13 bases between.

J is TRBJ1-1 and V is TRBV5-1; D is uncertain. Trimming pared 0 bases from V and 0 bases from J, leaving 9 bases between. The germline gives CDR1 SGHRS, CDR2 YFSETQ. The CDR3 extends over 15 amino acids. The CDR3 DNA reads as TGCGCCAGCAGCTTGGGGGCCGGCTTGAACACTGAAGCTTTCTTT. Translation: CASSLGAGLNTEAFF.

The CDR3 region has the DNA TGTGCCAGCAGTTACTCGGCTCTCCAGTACTTC. As protein: CASSYSALQYF. This chain links TRBV6-5 with TRBJ2-5; D unresolved. The germline V gene has CDR1 MNHEY and CDR2 SVGAGI. The CDR3 has 11 amino acids. V was cut by 0 bases and J by 10 bases, with 6 bases left in between.

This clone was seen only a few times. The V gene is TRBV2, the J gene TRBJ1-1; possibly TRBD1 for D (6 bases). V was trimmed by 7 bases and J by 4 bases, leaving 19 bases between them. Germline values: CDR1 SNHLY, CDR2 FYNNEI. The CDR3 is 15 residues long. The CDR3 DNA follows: TGTGCCAGCAATCCAACAGGGAGTTGGGCCACTGAAGCTTTCTTT. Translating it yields CASNPTGSWATEAFF.

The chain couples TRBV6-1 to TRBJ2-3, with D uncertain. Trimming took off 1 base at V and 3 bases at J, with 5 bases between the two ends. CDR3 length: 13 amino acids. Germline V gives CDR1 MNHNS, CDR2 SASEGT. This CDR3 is CASSEVGTDTQYF. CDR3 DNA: TGTGCCAGCAGTGAAGTCGGGACAGATACGCAGTATTTT.

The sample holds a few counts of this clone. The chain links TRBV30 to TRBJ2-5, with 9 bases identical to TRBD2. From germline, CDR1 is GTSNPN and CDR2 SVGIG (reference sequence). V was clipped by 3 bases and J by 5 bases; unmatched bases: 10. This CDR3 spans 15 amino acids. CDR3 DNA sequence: TGTGCCTGGAGAGGAGCGGGGGGATCGGGGGAGACCCAGTACTTC. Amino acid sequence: CAWRGAGGSGETQYF. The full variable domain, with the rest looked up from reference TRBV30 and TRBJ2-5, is SQTIHQWPATLVQPVGSPLSLECTVEGTSNPNLYWYRQAAGRGLQLLFYSVGIGQISSEVPQNLSASRPQDRQFILSSKKLLLSDSGFYLCAWRGAGGSGETQYFGPGTRLLVL.

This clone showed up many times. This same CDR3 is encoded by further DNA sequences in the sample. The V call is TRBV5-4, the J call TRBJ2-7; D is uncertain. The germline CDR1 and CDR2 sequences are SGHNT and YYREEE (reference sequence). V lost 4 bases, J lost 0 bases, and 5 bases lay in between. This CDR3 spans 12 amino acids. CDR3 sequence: CASSPGSYEQYF. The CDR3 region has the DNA TGTGCCAGCAGCCCCGGCTCCTACGAGCAGTACTTC. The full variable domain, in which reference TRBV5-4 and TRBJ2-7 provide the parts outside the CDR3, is ETGVTQSPTHLIKTRGQQVTLRCSSQSGHNTVSWYQQALGQGPQFIFQYYREEENGRGNFPPRFSGLQFPNYSSELNVNALELDDSALYLCASSPGSYEQYFGPGTRLTVT.

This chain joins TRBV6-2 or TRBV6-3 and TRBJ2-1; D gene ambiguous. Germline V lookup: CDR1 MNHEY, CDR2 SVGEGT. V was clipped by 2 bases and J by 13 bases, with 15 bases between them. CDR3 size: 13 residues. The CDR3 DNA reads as TGTGCCAGCAGTTACGTGGGCCAAGGTACTCAGTTCTTC. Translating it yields CASSYVGQGTQFF.

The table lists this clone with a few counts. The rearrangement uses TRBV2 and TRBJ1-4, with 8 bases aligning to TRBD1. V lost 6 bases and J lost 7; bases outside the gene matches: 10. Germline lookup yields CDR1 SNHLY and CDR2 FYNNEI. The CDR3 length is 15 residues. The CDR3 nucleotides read TGTGCCAGCAGGAGCAGGGACAGGTCTAGTGAAAAACTGTTTTTT. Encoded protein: CASRSRDRSSEKLFF.

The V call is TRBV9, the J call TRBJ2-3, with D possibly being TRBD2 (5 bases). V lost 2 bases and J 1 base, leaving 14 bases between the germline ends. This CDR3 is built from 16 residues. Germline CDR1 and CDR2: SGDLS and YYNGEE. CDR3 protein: CASSVAGSLRTDTQYF. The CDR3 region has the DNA TGTGCCAGCAGCGTCGCGGGTAGCTTGCGCACAGATACGCAGTATTTT.

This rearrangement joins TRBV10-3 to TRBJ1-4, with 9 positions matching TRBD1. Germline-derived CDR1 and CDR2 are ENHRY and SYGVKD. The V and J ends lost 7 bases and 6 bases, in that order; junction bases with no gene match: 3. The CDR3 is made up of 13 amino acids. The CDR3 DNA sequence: TGTGCCATCATGAGGACAGGGGATGAAAAACTGTTTTTT. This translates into CAIMRTGDEKLFF.

The CDR3: CASSRERDTEAFF. The CDR3 DNA follows: TGTGCCAGCTCCCGGGAGCGGGACACTGAAGCTTTCTTT. The chain couples TRBV18 to TRBJ1-1; D gene uncertain. Trimming left V 6 bases short and J 3 bases short, with 11 bases between. The CDR3 spans 13 residues. Germline lookup yields CDR1 KGHSH and CDR2 LQKENI.

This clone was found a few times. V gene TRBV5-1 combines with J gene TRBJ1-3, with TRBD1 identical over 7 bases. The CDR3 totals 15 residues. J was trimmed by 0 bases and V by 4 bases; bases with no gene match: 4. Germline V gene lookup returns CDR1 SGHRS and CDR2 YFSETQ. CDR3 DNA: TGCGCCAGCAGCCCACAGGGGACCTCTGGAAACACCATATATTTT. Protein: CASSPQGTSGNTIYF.

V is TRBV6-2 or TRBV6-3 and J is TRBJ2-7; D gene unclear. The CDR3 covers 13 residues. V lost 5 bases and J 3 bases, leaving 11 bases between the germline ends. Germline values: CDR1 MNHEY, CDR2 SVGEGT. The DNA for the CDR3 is TGTGCCAGCAGTCGTTGGGCCCACTACGAGCAGTACTTC. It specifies CASSRWAHYEQYF.

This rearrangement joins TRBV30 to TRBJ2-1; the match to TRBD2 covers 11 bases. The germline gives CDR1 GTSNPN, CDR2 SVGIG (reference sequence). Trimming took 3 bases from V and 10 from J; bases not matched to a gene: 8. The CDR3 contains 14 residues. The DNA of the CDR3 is TGTGCCTGGAGCCCTAGCGGGAGGCGCGTCGAGCAGTTCTTC. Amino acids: CAWSPSGRRVEQFF.

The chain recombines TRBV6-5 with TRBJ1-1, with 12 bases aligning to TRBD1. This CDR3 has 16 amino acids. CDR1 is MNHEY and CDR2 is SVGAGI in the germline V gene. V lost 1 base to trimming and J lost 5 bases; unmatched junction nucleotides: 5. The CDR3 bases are TGTGCCAGCAGTTACTGGGGACAGGGGGCAGCTACTGAAGCTTTCTTT. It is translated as CASSYWGQGAATEAFF.